The source of this T cell receptor beta chain is a study of cytomegalovirus exposure and HLA in healthy donors (dated by TCRdb to the late 2010s). About the full investigation: A later analysis indicated that the roughly 130 validation repertoires were generated on the platform also employed for the 700 or so repertoires of the first cohort. Along with the roughly 670-subject first cohort, a separate validation cohort of approximately 110 different subjects was used. The study aimed to test whether signatures of past pathogen exposure could be identified by cataloging public T cell receptors. To predict cytomegalovirus infection status, the study combined high-throughput TCR immunosequencing, statistical association of individual TCRs with disease status, and machine learning. The full study reports these points: A few of the identified cytomegalovirus-associated TCR beta chains were confirmed in vitro to be specific for cytomegalovirus antigens. A later analysis found that TCRs clustered in the first cohort also tended to co-occur in the roughly 120 validation repertoires, with more than 90% of cluster scores above 0. A later analysis lacked HLA typing for the validation cohort, so it scored co-occurrence in that cohort across all 120 or so repertoires. Cytomegalovirus status was reported to be diagnosed by the classifier with high specificity and sensitivity in both the original and validation cohorts. In the study, about 150 TCR beta chains were listed as associated with cytomegalovirus. While some public TCRs were present in many individuals, most TCR sequences turned up only very rarely across donors. The authors suggested that the approach could potentially be generalized to other disease states and immunological phenotypes.

Donors formed part of the validation cohort, which comprised 120 subjects and was distinct from the first cohort of several hundred subjects. Library preparation employed the immunoSEQ multiplex PCR assay. Processing in the source paper ran as follows. To diagnose cytomegalovirus status from the catalog of TCR beta chain sequences, a statistical classification framework was built. The source is immuneACCESS, and TCRdb retained only in-frame sequences with V and J called. Part of the clones is not carried over; for the studies checked, unresolved V genes explain less than half of this, and the remainder is unexplained. From that table come the V and J calls and clone size; the DNA was used to work out D and trimming. This sample comprises 150,000 to 200,000 clones, about 82% of them detected only once. The ten most abundant clones make up approximately 2.4% of the sample. Looking up the germline V gene (reference sequence) yields CDR1 SEHNR and CDR2 FQNEAQ. The CDR3, cysteine through phenylalanine, is 15 amino acids long. The kept DNA is CDR3 alone, 45 bases in frame from the first base. Germline trimming: 4 bases from V, 2 bases from J; junction bases outside gene matches: 5.

On this clone itself: The antigen it recognizes is unknown. No base qualities exist here, and no much larger clone lies one base off it.

The receptor chain draws on TRBV7-9 and TRBJ2-1, with 7 bases aligning to TRBD1. Source material: PBMCs. The sequence derives from a man younger than 45 in good health and CMV-seropositive. CDR3 sequence: CASSSPGTAYNEQFF. The DNA reads as follows: TGTGCCAGCAGCTCCCCCGGGACAGCCTACAATGAGCAGTTCTTC.